These 32 T cell receptor beta chains share one sample of origin, sequenced in a study of CD8 T cells in Susac syndrome. RNA was extracted with the RNeasy kit, and a quantity of about 0.45 to 1 ug was reverse transcribed using random hexamers. TCRdb re-called the immunoSEQ multiplex PCR reads through MiXCR, storing one row per CDR3 protein. The sample lists approximately 120,000 distinct CDR3 sequences; over 85% were seen once. Sequencing was carried out using CD4+ T cells from PBMCs. The receptors here all came from a human donor in good health.

V and J are TRBV20-1 and TRBJ2-7; D may be TRBD1 (6 bases). This CDR3 region has 13 residues. V lost 6 bases, J lost 4 bases, and 16 bases lay in between. Looked up from germline, CDR1 is DFQATT and CDR2 is SNEGSKA (reference sequence). The CDR3 reads CSALGQFGYEQYF. CDR3 in DNA: TGCAGTGCCCTAGGACAGTTCGGTTACGAGCAGTACTTC.

This chain links TRBV2 with TRBJ2-3; 11 bases are shared with TRBD1. The V gene's germline CDR1 is SNHLY and CDR2 FYNNEI. The CDR3 is 15 residues long. V lost 7 bases and J lost 4; bases outside the gene matches: 7. The DNA of the CDR3 is TGTGCCAGCAAAAGGGGACAGGGGGTATCAGATACGCAGTATTTT. Its translation is CASKRGQGVSDTQYF.

The CDR3 region is CASSWTGTEAFF. DNA of the CDR3: TGCGCCAGCAGCTGGACAGGTACTGAAGCTTTCTTT. The chain couples TRBV5-1 to TRBJ1-1; 7 bases map to TRBD1. The V segment lost 3 bases and the J segment 5 bases; nucleotides outside the gene matches: 1. The CDR3 is made up of 12 amino acids. The germline CDR1 and CDR2 sequences are SGHRS and YFSETQ. The complete variable domain, with remaining parts taken from reference TRBV5-1 and TRBJ1-1, reads KAGVTQTPRYLIKTRGQQVTLSCSPISGHRSVSWYQQTPGQGLQFLFEYFSETQRNKGNFPGRFSGRQFSNSRSEMNVSTLELGDSALYLCASSWTGTEAFFGQGTRLTVV.

The chain uses TRBV20-1 and TRBJ1-5; possible D gene TRBD1, 5 bases. This CDR3 has 13 amino acids. The V gene's germline CDR1 is DFQATT and CDR2 SNEGSKA (reference sequence). Trimming took off 7 bases at V and 3 bases at J, with 13 bases between the two ends. The CDR3: CSGRWGDNQPQHF. CDR3 nucleotide sequence: TGCAGTGGGAGGTGGGGGGACAATCAGCCCCAGCATTTT.

The chain couples TRBV20-1 to TRBJ1-5; no firm D call. CDR1 is DFQATT, CDR2 SNEGSKA, per germline (reference sequence). Trimming cost V 2 bases and J 3 bases, with 5 bases left between them. There are 12 residues in the CDR3. For the CDR3, the DNA is TGCAGTGCTAGACCGACCAATCAGCCCCAGCATTTT. Protein: CSARPTNQPQHF.

This chain connects TRBV5-4 to TRBJ2-5; 12 nucleotides align to TRBD2. V was pared by 2 bases and J by 0 bases, with 5 bases of the junction left unmatched. Looked up from germline, CDR1 is SGHNT and CDR2 is YYREEE (reference sequence). The CDR3 totals 17 residues. CDR3 sequence (DNA): TGTGCCAGCAGCTTTGGACTAGCGGGATCGTACCAAGAGACCCAGTACTTC. Its protein is CASSFGLAGSYQETQYF.

The rearrangement links TRBV20-1 to TRBJ1-1, with a weak D call TRBD1 (5 bases). CDR1 is DFQATT and CDR2 is SNEGSKA in the germline V gene (reference sequence). The V end lost 3 bases, the J end lost 3 bases, and 14 bases lay between the germline ends. This CDR3 is built from 14 residues. In DNA form, the CDR3 reads TGCAGTGCTAGGGGGGTTGTGTCGGACACTGAAGCTTTCTTT. It translates to CSARGVVSDTEAFF.

V gene TRBV2 combines with J gene TRBJ2-3, with 8 bases fitting TRBD2. CDR3 length: 12 residues. The ends lost 4 bases at V and 14 bases at J; junction bases unmatched: 8. CDR1 and CDR2 (germline): SNHLY, FYNNEI. CDR3 loop: CASSVLAEVSYF. CDR3 sequence (DNA): TGTGCCAGCAGTGTACTAGCGGAAGTATCGTATTTT.

The chain joins TRBV14 to TRBJ2-4, with D possibly being TRBD2 (5 bases). The germline V gene encodes CDR1 SGHDN and CDR2 FVKESK. This CDR3 spans 15 amino acids. Trimming cost V 4 bases and J 0 bases, with 10 bases left between them. The CDR3 DNA reads as TGTGCCAGCAGCCCCTTTGCGGGAGCCAAAAACATTCAGTACTTC. It yields the protein CASSPFAGAKNIQYF. The whole variable domain, filled in from reference TRBV14 and TRBJ2-4, reads EAGVTQFPSHSVIEKGQTVTLRCDPISGHDNLYWYRRVMGKEIKFLLHFVKESKQDESGMPNNRFLAERTGGTYSTLKVQPAELEDSGVYFCASSPFAGAKNIQYFGAGTRLSVL.

The chain recombines TRBV2 with TRBJ2-7; D not resolved. This CDR3 has 14 residues. Germline V CDR1 and CDR2: SNHLY, FYNNEI. V lost 3 bases and J 0 bases, leaving 9 bases between the germline ends. The CDR3 DNA sequence: TGTGCCAGCAGTGAGGCTGTGTTCTCCTACGAGCAGTACTTC. This gives the protein CASSEAVFSYEQYF.

The rearrangement joins TRBV9 to TRBJ2-1; D gene ambiguous. The CDR3 is 11 residues long. Trimming removed 6 bases at V and 8 bases at J, with 9 bases between. Germline-derived CDR1 and CDR2 are SGDLS and YYNGEE. The CDR3 nucleotides read TGTGCCAGCAAAGGGTACGATGAGCAGTTCTTC. Its translation is CASKGYDEQFF. Supplemented by reference TRBV9 and TRBJ2-1, the full variable domain reads DSGVTQTPKHLITATGQRVTLRCSPRSGDLSVYWYQQSLDQGLQFLIQYYNGEERAKGNILERFSAQQFPDLHSELNLSSLELGDSALYFCASKGYDEQFFGPGTRLTVL.

V and J are TRBV6-5 and TRBJ2-3; 11 positions agree with TRBD2. Germline-derived CDR1 and CDR2 are MNHEY and SVGAGI. With V trimmed by 0 bases and J by 5 bases, 13 bases remained unmatched. The CDR3 totals 19 residues. This chain's CDR3 is CASSYSMAHSGRAVDTQYF. The CDR3 coding sequence is TGTGCCAGCAGTTACTCCATGGCCCATAGCGGGAGGGCGGTAGATACGCAGTATTTT.

The chain uses TRBV7-2 and TRBJ1-1, with D hard to call. The germline V and J ends were trimmed by 3 bases and 2 bases, with 13 bases remaining between them. Germline CDR1 SGHTA, CDR2 FQGNSA. CDR3 length equals 15 residues. The CDR3 here is CASSLVTADNTEAFF. CDR3 bases: TGTGCCAGCAGCTTGGTAACCGCAGATAACACTGAAGCTTTCTTT.

This clonotype was seen only once. The chain employs TRBV20-1 and TRBJ2-3; 13 nucleotides align to TRBD2. The CDR3 loop spans 15 amino acids. The germline V gene has CDR1 DFQATT and CDR2 SNEGSKA (reference sequence). V lost 5 bases, J lost 6 bases, and 8 bases stayed unmatched. CDR3 protein: CSASPGLAGRDTQYF. The CDR3 nucleotides are TGCAGTGCTTCCCCGGGACTAGCGGGAAGGGATACGCAGTATTTT.

In its sample, this clonotype was seen once. This sequence joins TRBV13 and TRBJ1-2, with 9 bases lining up with TRBD1. The CDR3 is 14 amino acids. V gave up 6 bases and J gave up 4 bases; unmatched junction bases: 6. CDR1 PRHDT and CDR2 FYEKMQ come from the germline V gene (reference sequence). CDR3 nucleotide sequence: TGTGCCAGCAGTCGGGACAGGGCCGGCTATGGCTACACCTTC. This translates into CASSRDRAGYGYTF.

The rearrangement uses TRBV7-2 and TRBJ2-1; perhaps TRBD1 as D (5 bases). V gave up 0 bases and J gave up 3 bases, with 12 bases separating them. The germline gives CDR1 SGHTA, CDR2 FQGNSA. The CDR3 spans 16 residues. CDR3 nucleotides: TGTGCCAGCAGCTTAGCGGGGCAGTACTTCTACAATGAGCAGTTCTTC. This codes for CASSLAGQYFYNEQFF. Based on the CDR3 plus reference TRBV7-2 and TRBJ2-1, the full variable domain is GAGVSQSPSNKVTEKGKDVELRCDPISGHTALYWYRQSLGQGLEFLIYFQGNSAPDKSGLPSDRFSAERTGGSVSTLTIQRTQQEDSAVYLCASSLAGQYFYNEQFFGPGTRLTVL.

This chain joins TRBV11-2 and TRBJ2-1, with D unresolved. The CDR3 runs to 13 residues. CDR1 and CDR2 from the germline V gene are SGHAT and FQNNGV. V lost 5 bases and J 5 bases, leaving 10 bases between the germline ends. The CDR3 protein is CASSPERNNEQFF. In DNA form, the CDR3 reads TGTGCCAGCAGCCCGGAGCGAAACAATGAGCAGTTCTTC. Looking up the rest from reference TRBV11-2 and TRBJ2-1 gives the full variable domain: EAGVAQSPRYKIIEKRQSVAFWCNPISGHATLYWYQQILGQGPKLLIQFQNNGVVDDSQLPKDRFSAERLKGVDSTLKIQPAKLEDSAVYLCASSPERNNEQFFGPGTRLTVL.

V is TRBV13 and J is TRBJ2-3, with TRBD2 matching 8 bases. After removal of 5 bases from V and 5 bases from J, the junction contained 9 bases not matched to a gene. The CDR3 totals 15 residues. CDR1 and CDR2 (germline): PRHDT, FYEKMQ (reference sequence). Written as DNA, the CDR3 is TGTGCCAGCAGCCCGGGACTAGTCCGGAGAGATACGCAGTATTTT. Protein product: CASSPGLVRRDTQYF.

The rearrangement joins TRBV7-9 to TRBJ2-7; D is unclear. In germline, CDR1 is SEHNR, CDR2 FQNEAQ (reference sequence). This CDR3 comprises 14 residues. The ends were cut back, 2 bases at V and 2 bases at J, with 10 bases in the middle. The CDR3 region is CASSLRVGTYEQYF. Here the CDR3 DNA reads TGTGCCAGCAGCTTACGGGTAGGGACCTACGAGCAGTACTTC.

V usage is TRBV7-2 and J usage is TRBJ1-4; 7 positions match TRBD1. The CDR3 covers 17 residues. Per germline, CDR1 SGHTA and CDR2 FQGNSA. V was pared by 2 bases and J by 8 bases, with 14 bases of the junction left unmatched. The CDR3 DNA is TGTGCCAGCAGCTTAAAGTATTCGGGGACGACAGGGGAAAAACTGTTTTTT. Translation gives CASSLKYSGTTGEKLFF.

The chain links TRBV29-1 to TRBJ2-1; D ambiguous. This CDR3 contains 10 residues. Trimming removed 3 bases at V and 6 bases at J, with 3 bases between. Germline CDR1 SQVTM, CDR2 ANQGSEA. The CDR3 loop is CSVDGNEQFF. The CDR3 coding sequence is TGCAGCGTTGATGGCAATGAGCAGTTCTTC.

The rearrangement links TRBV30 to TRBJ2-3; 8 bases map to TRBD2. The CDR3 contains 13 residues. Germline trimming cut 0 bases from V and 4 bases from J; bases unmatched to any gene: 0. CDR1 GTSNPN and CDR2 SVGIG come from the germline V gene (reference sequence). In nucleotides, the CDR3 is TGTGCCTGGAGTGTAGCGGGGGCAGATACGCAGTATTTT. This sequence encodes CAWSVAGADTQYF.

The CDR3 loop reads CSVSNQKADTQYF. The DNA for the CDR3 is TGCAGCGTCTCGAACCAAAAGGCAGATACGCAGTATTTT. J is TRBJ2-3 and V is TRBV29-1; D unresolved. The ends were cut back, 6 bases at V and 4 bases at J, with 14 bases in the middle. CDR1 is SQVTM, CDR2 ANQGSEA, per germline. This CDR3 has 13 amino acids.

On this clonotype itself: At one end, the junction sequence differs from germline, possibly due to a read error. This chain connects TRBV18 to TRBJ2-7; possibly TRBD2 for D (6 bases). Germline loops: CDR1 KGHSH, CDR2 LQKENI. The CDR3 contains 18 residues. This chain's CDR3 is CASSMYGRRIRGSYDQYF. CDR3 sequence (DNA): TGTGCCAGCTCGATGTACGGGCGGAGAATCCGGGGGTCCTACGATCAGTACTTC.

The chain carries TRBV29-1 and TRBJ2-5; TRBD1 is a possible D gene (5 bases). The CDR3 is 11 residues long. Germline CDR1 SQVTM, CDR2 ANQGSEA. As DNA, the CDR3 is TGCAGTCGACAGTACCAAGAGACCCAGTACTTC. Amino acids: CSRQYQETQYF.

The V gene is TRBV19, the J gene TRBJ2-1; D ambiguous. The CDR3 consists of 15 residues. V lost 0 bases and J 12 bases, leaving 18 bases between the germline ends. The germline CDR1 and CDR2 sequences are LNHDA and SQIVND (reference sequence). CDR3 sequence: CASSIEIGPGRGQFF. In DNA, the CDR3 is TGTGCCAGTAGTATAGAGATCGGTCCGGGCCGTGGGCAGTTCTTC.

This clonotype came up a few times. The chain recombines TRBV30 with TRBJ2-6, with TRBD1 identical over 7 bases. The CDR3 length is 19 residues. The V segment lost 0 bases and the J segment 0 bases; nucleotides outside the gene matches: 11. Per the germline V gene, CDR1 is GTSNPN and CDR2 is SVGIG (reference sequence). CDR3 residues: CAWSVRRTGVLSGANVLTF. The CDR3 bases are TGTGCCTGGAGTGTACGGCGGACAGGAGTTCTCTCTGGGGCCAACGTCCTGACTTTC.

CDR3 amino acids: CSANLQTVNTEAFF. In DNA form, the CDR3 reads TGCAGTGCTAATCTCCAAACGGTGAACACTGAAGCTTTCTTT. This chain links TRBV20-1 with TRBJ1-1; no definite D call. Germline assignment: CDR1 DFQATT and CDR2 SNEGSKA (reference sequence). Between the trimmed V and J ends, which lost 4 bases and 0 bases, there was a span of 12 bases. The CDR3 consists of 14 residues.

This chain connects TRBV19 to TRBJ1-1; TRBD1 might be the D (6 bases). The germline V and J ends were trimmed by 8 bases and 7 bases, with 17 bases remaining between them. The length of the CDR3 is 13 residues. Germline CDR1 reads LNHDA; CDR2 reads SQIVND (reference sequence). The CDR3 spells CASLKQGLFEAFF. The CDR3 bases are TGTGCCAGTCTTAAGCAGGGGTTGTTTGAAGCTTTCTTT.

The rearrangement joins TRBV29-1 to TRBJ2-7; D might be TRBD2 (6 bases). Between the trimmed V and J ends, which lost 4 bases and 0 bases, there was a span of 19 bases. Germline loops: CDR1 SQVTM, CDR2 ANQGSEA. The CDR3 spans 16 residues. DNA of the CDR3: TGCAGCGTTGGGGAGGACGGTATAGGGAGCTCCTACGAGCAGTACTTC. This gives the protein CSVGEDGIGSSYEQYF.

The chain carries TRBV9 and TRBJ1-2; 9 nucleotides line up with TRBD1. The V segment lost 4 bases and the J segment 4 bases; nucleotides outside the gene matches: 5. This CDR3 comprises 14 residues. CDR1 and CDR2 (germline): SGDLS, YYNGEE. CDR3 DNA sequence: TGTGCCAGCAGCCCCCGGGACAGGGCCTATGGCTACACCTTC. Protein: CASSPRDRAYGYTF.

This clonotype was picked up one time. The chain uses TRBV30 and TRBJ2-7; D remains unclear. This CDR3 region has 13 residues. Per the germline V gene, CDR1 is GTSNPN and CDR2 is SVGIG (reference sequence). Deletions cut 2 bases from V and 6 bases from J, with 14 bases between. Here the CDR3 reads CAWSRTLWVEQYF. The DNA of the CDR3 is TGTGCCTGGAGTAGAACCCTCTGGGTCGAGCAGTACTTC.